Listed below are T cell receptor beta chains from one sample, sequenced in a study of blood T cell repertoires in COVID-19. Sequenced by immunoSEQ multiplex PCR; TCRdb stores in-frame clones only, minus some. This table holds approximately 130,000 clones, 60% to 85% found once. Sequencing was performed on peripheral blood. These receptors came from a man of 80 years or more with acute or convalescent COVID-19. Each CDR3 is given with its conserved first and last residue. A D gene is named only where the DNA matches it firmly. Clone size is not always given. Where it is, it says once, few, many or a class for expanded clones.

j_call d_call clone_size v_call cdr3_aa cdr3_nt
TRBJ1-5 NA few TRBV2 CASRQAAGNQPQHF TGTGCCAGCAGACAGGCGGCGGGAAATCAGCCCCAGCATTTT
TRBJ1-1 NA few TRBV4-1 CASSRSQENTEAFF TGCGCCAGCAGCCGATCACAGGAGAACACTGAAGCTTTCTTT
TRBJ1-1 NA NA TRBV6-5 CASTLQGNTEAFF TGTGCCAGCACTCTACAGGGTAACACTGAAGCTTTCTTT
TRBJ2-7 NA NA TRBV6-6 CASSDSSYEQYF TGTGCCAGCAGTGATAGCTCCTACGAGCAGTACTTC
TRBJ1-1 TRBD1 many TRBV7-2 CASSSWTGNTEAFF TGTGCCAGCAGCTCTTGGACAGGGAACACTGAAGCTTTCTTT
TRBJ2-5 NA NA TRBV6-2/TRBV6-3 CASSYDAKTQYF TGTGCCAGCAGTTACGATGCGAAGACCCAGTACTTC
TRBJ2-1 TRBD1 once TRBV25-1 CASSEYGTAYNEQFF TGTGCCAGCAGTGAATATGGGACAGCATACAATGAGCAGTTCTTC
TRBJ2-2 TRBD2 NA TRBV5-4 CASSNGLAGVTGELFF TGTGCCAGCAGCAATGGACTAGCTGGCGTCACCGGGGAGCTGTTTTTT
TRBJ1-4 TRBD1 NA TRBV5-8 CASSLGRQGREKLFF TGTGCCAGCAGCTTGGGGAGACAGGGGAGGGAAAAACTGTTTTTT
TRBJ1-5 NA NA TRBV6-5 CASSPSNRDRQPQHF TGTGCCAGCAGCCCCTCCAACAGGGATCGTCAGCCCCAGCATTTT
TRBJ1-5 NA few TRBV23-1 CASSLQSPSNQPQHF TGCGCCAGCAGTCTACAGAGCCCTAGCAATCAGCCCCAGCATTTT
TRBJ2-2 TRBD2 once TRBV3-1/TRBV3-2 CASSQDERRGATGELFF TGTGCCAGCAGCCAAGATGAGAGGCGGGGGGCCACCGGGGAGCTGTTTTTT
TRBJ2-1 TRBD2 NA TRBV5-6 CASSLRRGKGNEQFF TGTGCCAGCAGCTTGAGGCGGGGGAAAGGCAATGAGCAGTTCTTC
TRBJ2-5 NA NA TRBV7-2 CASSPSGQETQYF TGTGCCAGCAGTCCATCGGGGCAAGAGACCCAGTACTTC
TRBJ2-7 TRBD1 NA TRBV6-6 CASSYEGQGVEQYF TGTGCCAGCAGTTATGAGGGACAGGGGGTCGAGCAGTACTTC
TRBJ1-1 NA NA TRBV15 CATSRDRGRSGTEAFF TGTGCCACCAGCAGAGATCGAGGGCGGTCGGGCACTGAAGCTTTCTTT
TRBJ2-3 NA NA TRBV4-2 CASSQETRDTQYF TGTGCCAGCAGCCAAGAGACTAGAGATACGCAGTATTTT
TRBJ2-7 TRBD1 NA TRBV18 CASSPGQARNEQYF TGTGCCAGCTCACCTGGACAGGCGCGGAACGAGCAGTACTTC
TRBJ2-7 TRBD2 NA TRBV3-1/TRBV3-2 CASSQSSSGPYEQYF TGTGCCAGCAGCCAAAGCTCTAGCGGCCCCTACGAGCAGTACTTC
TRBJ2-7 NA NA TRBV19 CASSTAEGLTAYF TGTGCCAGTAGTACGGCGGAGGGTTTGACGGCGTACTTC
TRBJ2-7 TRBD1 NA TRBV11-3 CASSLRTGDYEQYF TGTGCCAGCAGCTTAAGGACAGGGGACTACGAGCAGTACTTC
TRBJ2-4 TRBD1 NA TRBV29-1 CSASTDRNIQYF TGCAGCGCCTCCACGGACAGGAACATTCAGTACTTC
TRBJ2-3 TRBD2 NA TRBV18 CASSPLAGVKDTQYF TGTGCCAGCTCACCACTAGCGGGGGTTAAAGATACGCAGTATTTT
TRBJ1-1 TRBD1 once TRBV2 CASRTGGNTEAFF TGTGCCAGCAGGACAGGGGGGAACACTGAAGCTTTCTTT
TRBJ2-5 NA NA TRBV11-2 CASNTLPRVETQYF TGTGCCAGCAACACCCTGCCCCGGGTGGAGACCCAGTACTTC
TRBJ2-1 NA NA TRBV19 CASSILKSTPEQFF TGTGCCAGTAGTATTTTGAAGTCCACACCTGAGCAGTTCTTC
TRBJ2-5 TRBD2 NA TRBV12-5 CASGLGLAGTLQETQYF TGTGCTAGTGGTTTGGGACTAGCGGGGACACTTCAAGAGACCCAGTACTTC
TRBJ1-2 NA NA TRBV18 CASSQKGDGYTF TGTGCCAGCTCACAGAAGGGGGACGGCTACACCTTC
TRBJ2-3 NA NA TRBV11-2 CASSLETLQYF TGTGCCAGCAGCTTAGAGACTTTGCAGTATTTT